The 27 T cell receptor beta chains below were found in one sample sequenced in a study of siplizumab effects on memory and regulatory T cells. Some clones are missing from TCRdb's copy, which holds only in-frame ones; the method was immunoSEQ multiplex PCR. The sample shows roughly 26,000 clones, around 84% of them seen only once. Sequencing input: memory CD4+ T cells sorted from blood. All receptors derive from a human donor in good health.

V and J are TRBV30 and TRBJ2-1; no firm D call. The CDR3 sequence is 15 residues long. Germline CDR1 reads GTSNPN; CDR2 reads SVGIG (reference sequence). Trimming took off 3 bases at V and 7 bases at J, with 19 bases between the two ends. Here the CDR3 DNA reads TGTGCCTGGAGCCCTAAAGGATGGGCGCGTAATGAGCAGTTCTTC. Encoded protein: CAWSPKGWARNEQFF.

The genes are TRBV6-5 and TRBJ2-7; 7 bases align to TRBD2. CDR3 length: 14 residues. Per the germline V gene, CDR1 is MNHEY and CDR2 is SVGAGI. V gave up 8 bases and J gave up 5 bases; unmatched junction bases: 12. The CDR3 loop is CASESAGVTHEQYF. The CDR3 DNA reads TGTGCCAGCGAATCGGCGGGAGTAACCCACGAGCAGTACTTC.

The rearrangement joins TRBV5-4 to TRBJ2-6; D uncertain. V was pared by 1 base and J by 0 bases, with 8 bases between. This CDR3 comprises 16 residues. The germline V gene encodes CDR1 SGHNT and CDR2 YYREEE (reference sequence). CDR3 in amino acids: CASSLYLRSGANVLTF. The CDR3 region has the DNA TGTGCCAGCAGCTTGTACTTACGCTCTGGGGCCAACGTCCTGACTTTC.

V is TRBV4-3 and J is TRBJ2-2; TRBD2 matches at 8 bases. The CDR3 is 18 residues long. V lost 0 bases, J lost 8 bases, and 14 bases stayed unmatched. Germline values: CDR1 LGHNA, CDR2 YSLEER. The CDR3 loop is CASSQDAAGAPVRGELFF. CDR3 in DNA: TGCGCCAGCAGCCAAGATGCAGCGGGAGCGCCAGTGAGGGGGGAGCTGTTTTTT.

In its sample, this clone was seen a few times. The CDR3 here is CASSSQGYEQYF. CDR3 coding DNA: TGTGCCAGCAGCTCCCAGGGTTACGAGCAGTACTTC. The chain links TRBV7-2 to TRBJ2-7, with a possible D match to TRBD1 (5 bases). V was trimmed by 4 bases and J by 4 bases, leaving 8 bases between them. CDR1 and CDR2 from the germline V gene are SGHTA and FQGNSA. The CDR3 length is 12 residues.

This rearrangement joins TRBV23-1 to TRBJ1-4; D gene unclear. TRBV23-1 is sorted into the ORF group, with uncertain function. V dropped 5 bases and J dropped 11 bases, with 15 bases sitting between them. This CDR3 is built from 13 residues. CDR3 residues: CASSWTAWWKLFF. CDR3 sequence (DNA): TGCGCCAGCAGTTGGACCGCATGGTGGAAACTGTTTTTT.

This rearrangement joins TRBV6-1 to TRBJ2-7; D not resolved. The V gene's germline CDR1 is MNHNS and CDR2 SASEGT. V was clipped by 3 bases and J by 3 bases, with 6 bases between them. The CDR3 sequence is 12 residues long. The CDR3 coding sequence is TGTGCCAGCAGTGACATGTACTACGAGCAGTACTTC. Translated, it gives CASSDMYYEQYF.

The J gene is TRBJ2-5, the V gene TRBV21-1. TRBV21-1 is annotated as a pseudogene. The CDR3 consists of 14 residues. The CDR3 region has the DNA TGTGCCAGCAGCAAGGAAGGGTACCAAGAGACCCAGTACTTC. Translation: CASSKEGYQETQYF.

The chain joins TRBV5-5 to TRBJ1-4, with 7 positions matching TRBD1. The CDR3 is 13 amino acids. Per the germline V gene, CDR1 is SGHKS and CDR2 is YYEKEE (reference sequence). The trim removed 4 bases at V and 5 bases at J, leaving 2 bases unmatched. The CDR3 DNA is TGTGCCAGCAGCCAGGGACAGAATGAAAAACTGTTTTTT. It translates to CASSQGQNEKLFF.

V is TRBV5-1 and J is TRBJ2-7, with 8 bases lining up with TRBD2. This CDR3 is 16 amino acids long. The trim removed 4 bases at V and 1 base at J, leaving 10 bases unmatched. Germline CDR1 SGHRS, CDR2 YFSETQ. CDR3 bases: TGCGCCAGCAGCATCGAAGGCGGGAGGTTTTCCTACGAGCAGTACTTC. It specifies CASSIEGGRFSYEQYF.

The chain recombines TRBV10-3 with TRBJ1-1, with unresolved D. Germline CDR1 ENHRY, CDR2 SYGVKD. Trimming cost V 1 base and J 3 bases, with 9 bases left between them. The CDR3 is 14 residues long. The CDR3 loop is CAISELPTDTEAFF. The CDR3 DNA reads as TGTGCCATCAGTGAGTTACCTACGGACACTGAAGCTTTCTTT.

The rearrangement uses TRBV4-3 and TRBJ1-5, with unresolved D. Trimming shortened V by 2 bases and J by 4 bases, and 6 bases separated the two germline ends. The CDR3 sequence is 13 residues long. Germline-derived CDR1 and CDR2 are LGHNA and YSLEER. CDR3: CASSQRVNQPQHF. The CDR3 DNA reads as TGCGCCAGCAGCCAAAGGGTGAATCAGCCCCAGCATTTT.

The chain uses TRBV7-3 and TRBJ2-4, with D possibly matching TRBD2 (5 bases). The V end lost 8 bases, the J end lost 7 bases, and 12 bases lay between the germline ends. Germline loops: CDR1 SGHTA, CDR2 FQGTGA. This CDR3 is 12 amino acids long. CDR3 DNA: TGTGCCAGCGGCCCAGGCGGGAACATTCAGTACTTC. Translation: CASGPGGNIQYF.

The chain couples TRBV5-1 to TRBJ2-1; D is uncertain. CDR3 size: 15 residues. The V gene lost 6 bases and the J gene lost 5 bases, with 18 bases spanning the gap. CDR1 is SGHRS, CDR2 YFSETQ, per germline. For the CDR3, the DNA is TGCGCCAGCAAAGGAGAAGCGAGTAAAAACAATGAGCAGTTCTTC. This encodes CASKGEASKNNEQFF.

This sequence joins TRBV29-1 and TRBJ1-1; D is undetermined. Germline V gene data show CDR1 as SQVTM and CDR2 as ANQGSEA. V was trimmed by 4 bases and J by 3 bases, leaving 15 bases between them. The CDR3 is 14 amino acids. The CDR3 bases are TGCAGCGTTGCAAGACCCCGCGGTGACACTGAAGCTTTCTTT. Its protein product is CSVARPRGDTEAFF.

The V call is TRBV28, the J call TRBJ2-1; 14 positions agree with TRBD2. Germline CDR1 MDHEN, CDR2 SYDVKM. This CDR3 has 17 residues. J lost 7 bases, V lost 7 bases, and 12 bases had no gene match. The DNA for the CDR3 is TGTGCCAGCATCGGGACTAGCGGGAGTCTAGTCGTAAATGAGCAGTTCTTC. Its protein product is CASIGTSGSLVVNEQFF.

The genes are TRBV5-4 and TRBJ2-3; D call uncertain. Germline V gene lookup returns CDR1 SGHNT and CDR2 YYREEE (reference sequence). There are 15 residues in the CDR3. Trimming shortened V by 0 bases and J by 6 bases, and 14 bases separated the two germline ends. CDR3 in amino acids: CASSLGGGGSDTQYF. Here the CDR3 DNA reads TGTGCCAGCAGCTTGGGGGGTGGCGGCTCCGATACGCAGTATTTT.

The chain employs TRBV4-1 and TRBJ1-2; D is unclear. This CDR3 spans 14 amino acids. V gave up 0 bases and J gave up 1 base, with 6 bases separating them. Germline V gene lookup returns CDR1 MGHRA and CDR2 YSYEKL. In DNA form, the CDR3 reads TGCGCCAGCAGCCAAGACGGCAGTAACTATGGCTACACCTTC. Residues: CASSQDGSNYGYTF.

The V and J genes are TRBV18 and TRBJ1-3; D possibly corresponds to TRBD1 (6 bases). Germline-derived CDR1 and CDR2 are KGHSH and LQKENI. CDR3 length: 16 residues. V shed 0 bases and J shed 2 bases, with 11 bases lying between them. The CDR3 DNA reads TGTGCCAGCTCACCACCGTTCGGGACAACTGGAAACACCATATATTTT. It yields the protein CASSPPFGTTGNTIYF. Full variable domain (rest looked up from reference TRBV18 and TRBJ1-3): NAGVMQNPRHLVRRRGQEARLRCSPMKGHSHVYWYRQLPEEGLKFMVYLQKENIIDESGMPKERFSAEFPKEGPSILRIQQVVRGDSAAYFCASSPPFGTTGNTIYFGEGSWLTVV.

The J gene is TRBJ2-5, the V gene TRBV11-2, with D possibly matching TRBD2 (6 bases). The CDR3 is made up of 15 amino acids. CDR1 and CDR2 from the germline V gene are SGHAT and FQNNGV. V was shortened by 1 base and J by 5 bases, with 14 bases between the two germline ends. The CDR3 spells CASSLVGGARETQYF. In DNA, the CDR3 is TGTGCCAGCAGCTTAGTTGGCGGGGCTAGGGAGACCCAGTACTTC.

This chain uses TRBV6-5 with TRBJ1-3, with D maybe TRBD1 (5 bases). This CDR3 comprises 14 residues. The V gene lost 6 bases and the J gene lost 0 bases, with 9 bases spanning the gap. Germline loops: CDR1 MNHEY, CDR2 SVGAGI. The CDR3 nucleotides are TGTGCCAGCAGAGACAGTCGCTCTGGAAACACCATATATTTT. It translates to CASRDSRSGNTIYF.

The chain combines TRBV5-4 with TRBJ2-1; 14 bases map to TRBD2. The CDR3 loop spans 19 amino acids. The J segment lost 12 bases and the V segment lost 4 bases, leaving 21 bases of the junction unmatched. Germline-derived CDR1 and CDR2 are SGHNT and YYREEE (reference sequence). Here the CDR3 DNA reads TGTGCCAGCAGCCCTACCCGACTAGCGGGAGGGCCGGTCCCCGAGCCGCAGTTCTTC. It translates to CASSPTRLAGGPVPEPQFF.

The V gene is TRBV11-2, the J gene TRBJ2-7; 7 bases agree with TRBD1. The CDR3 sequence is 14 residues long. J was trimmed by 6 bases and V by 7 bases; bases with no gene match: 12. CDR1 and CDR2 from the germline V gene are SGHAT and FQNNGV. CDR3 in DNA: TGTGCCAGCACCTTCCACAGGGGATCTTCCGAGCAGTACTTC. Translated, it gives CASTFHRGSSEQYF.

The chain employs TRBV14 and TRBJ2-5, with D hard to call. This CDR3 region has 12 residues. The V gene's germline CDR1 is SGHDN and CDR2 FVKESK. Trimming removed 0 bases from V and 7 bases from J, with 6 bases in between. In DNA, the CDR3 is TGTGCCAGCAGCCAAGATCGTGGGACCCAGTACTTC. Protein: CASSQDRGTQYF.

The chain has TRBV27 and TRBJ2-7; 10 bases match TRBD2. The CDR3 has 15 amino acids. Unmatched junction bases numbered 4, after V lost 2 bases and J lost 3 bases. Germline assignment: CDR1 MNHEY and CDR2 SMNVEV (reference sequence). DNA of the CDR3: TGTGCCAGCAGTTTAGGGATAGCGGGAGGCTACGAGCAGTACTTC. Its translation: CASSLGIAGGYEQYF.

The V gene is TRBV11-3, the J gene TRBJ2-7; TRBD2 aligns across 9 bases. Per the germline V gene, CDR1 is SGHNT and CDR2 is YENEEA. CDR3 length equals 15 residues. V lost 0 bases, J lost 4 bases, and 4 bases stayed unmatched. The CDR3 spells CASSLDSGREYEQYF. The CDR3 DNA sequence: TGTGCCAGCAGCTTAGATAGCGGGAGAGAATACGAGCAGTACTTC.

This clone was seen just once. The chain carries TRBV4-1 and TRBJ2-6; D is unresolved. This CDR3 has 16 residues. The V gene lost 0 bases and the J gene lost 0 bases, with 6 bases spanning the gap. Germline V lookup: CDR1 MGHRA, CDR2 YSYEKL. For the CDR3, the DNA is TGCGCCAGCAGCCAAGACGACCGCTCTGGGGCCAACGTCCTGACTTTC. Encoded protein: CASSQDDRSGANVLTF.